The clone carrying this TCR beta chain was detected only a few times. This entry belongs to a study of cytotoxic CD8 clonotypes in ibrutinib-treated CLL. At the level of the study: Samples averaged approximately 260,000 productive templates and some 96,000 productive rearrangements.

V lost 0 bases and J 5 bases, leaving 11 bases between the germline ends. The CDR3 has 14 residues. Germline CDR1 and CDR2: SGDLS and YYNGEE. Data came from immunoSEQ multiplex PCR; TCRdb stores just in-frame clones and leaves some out. This table holds hundreds of thousands of clones, under 75% found once. The sample was PBMCs, taken after 24 months of ibrutinib treatment. The chain couples TRBV9 to TRBJ1-2, with D uncertain. This sequence originates from a human donor with chronic lymphocytic leukemia. This CDR3 is CASSVATDVYGYTF. As DNA, the CDR3 is TGTGCCAGCAGCGTAGCTACCGACGTTTATGGCTACACCTTC.